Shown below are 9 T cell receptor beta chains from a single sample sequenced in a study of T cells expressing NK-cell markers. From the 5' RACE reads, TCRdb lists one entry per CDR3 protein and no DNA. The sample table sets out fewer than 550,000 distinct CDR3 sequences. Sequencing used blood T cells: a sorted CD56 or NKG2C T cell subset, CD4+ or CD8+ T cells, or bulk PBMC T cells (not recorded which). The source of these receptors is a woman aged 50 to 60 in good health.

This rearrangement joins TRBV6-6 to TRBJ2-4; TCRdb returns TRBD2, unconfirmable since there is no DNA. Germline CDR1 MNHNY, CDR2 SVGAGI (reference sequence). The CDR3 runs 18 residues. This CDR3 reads CASNPGTSGSPPKNIQYF.

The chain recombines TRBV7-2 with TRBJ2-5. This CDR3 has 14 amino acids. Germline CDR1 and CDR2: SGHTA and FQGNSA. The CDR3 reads CASSLDSFRETQYF.

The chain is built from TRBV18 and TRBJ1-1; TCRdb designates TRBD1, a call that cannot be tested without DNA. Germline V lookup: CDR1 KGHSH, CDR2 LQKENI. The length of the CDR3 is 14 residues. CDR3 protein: CASSTGGADTEAFF.

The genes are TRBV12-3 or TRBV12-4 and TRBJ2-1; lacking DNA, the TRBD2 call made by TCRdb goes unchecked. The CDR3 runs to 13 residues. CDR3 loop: CASSRLAGVGQFF.

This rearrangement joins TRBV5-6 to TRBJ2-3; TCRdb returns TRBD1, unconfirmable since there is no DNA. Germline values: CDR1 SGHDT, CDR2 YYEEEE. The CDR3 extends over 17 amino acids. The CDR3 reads CASSFGGAGIFTDTQYF. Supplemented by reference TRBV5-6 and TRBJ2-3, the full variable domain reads DAGVTQSPTHLIKTRGQQVTLRCSPKSGHDTVSWYQQALGQGPQFIFQYYEEEERQRGNFPDRFSGHQFPNYSSELNVNALLLGDSALYLCASSFGGAGIFTDTQYFGPGTRLTVL.

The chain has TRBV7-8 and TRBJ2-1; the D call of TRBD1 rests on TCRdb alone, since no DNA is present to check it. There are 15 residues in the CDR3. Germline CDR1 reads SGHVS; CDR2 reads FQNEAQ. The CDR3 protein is CASSLVRDRVNEQFF.

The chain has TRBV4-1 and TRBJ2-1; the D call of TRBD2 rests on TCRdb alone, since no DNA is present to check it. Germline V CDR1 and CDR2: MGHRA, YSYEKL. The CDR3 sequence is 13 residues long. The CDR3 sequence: CASSRSGSNEQFF.

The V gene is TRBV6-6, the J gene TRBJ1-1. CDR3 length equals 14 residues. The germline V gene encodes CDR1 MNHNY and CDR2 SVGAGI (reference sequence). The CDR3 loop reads CASRPMGLRTEAFF.

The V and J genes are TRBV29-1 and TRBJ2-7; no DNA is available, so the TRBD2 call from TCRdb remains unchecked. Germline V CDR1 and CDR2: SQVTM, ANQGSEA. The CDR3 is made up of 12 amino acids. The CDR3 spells CSVEIAGYEQYF.